The subject of this entry is one T cell receptor beta chain. Two negative PCRs, clearance, or symptom resolution characterized the recovered Cohort 3 donors. This record comes from a study of blood T cell repertoires in COVID-19. About the study: Sites across the United States, Italy and Spain contributed samples from acute and convalescent COVID-19.

Trimming cost V 7 bases and J 3 bases; bases outside gene matches: 6. The CDR3 covers 14 residues. Germline-derived CDR1 and CDR2 are LNHDA and SQIVND (reference sequence). Original data processing: By means of reference gene primer amplification, nucleated cell counts were estimated. The protocol was immunoSEQ multiplex PCR, while the TCRdb copy is restricted to in-frame clones and leaves out a portion. The V and J calls and clone size were taken over from that table, and D and trimming were inferred from the DNA. The sample consists of fewer than 350,000 clones, around 85% of them appearing once. The chain has TRBV19 and TRBJ1-1; 9 bases are shared with TRBD1. The sequence came from a woman between 45 and 60 years old who had recovered from COVID-19. Material: PBMCs or T cells enriched from blood (not recorded which). The CDR3 spells CASTDRGGDTEAFF. In nucleotides, the CDR3 is TGTGCCAGTACAGACAGGGGGGGGGACACTGAAGCTTTCTTT. The full variable domain, its missing parts supplied by reference TRBV19 and TRBJ1-1, is DGGITQSPKYLFRKEGQNVTLSCEQNLNHDAMYWYRQDPGQGLRLIYYSQIVNDFQKGDIAEGYSVSREKKESFPLTVTSAQKNPTAFYLCASTDRGGDTEAFFGQGTRLTVV.